This T cell receptor (beta chain) was sequenced for a study of blood T cell repertoires in COVID-19. The wider study: Collection of acute and convalescent COVID-19 samples took place in the United States, Italy and Spain. PBMCs, B-cell-depleted T cells, or T cells were the source of the cDNA or gDNA that made up the material.

Recruits, aged about 18 to 95 years, lived in 24 US areas. From germline, CDR1 is LGHDT and CDR2 YNNKEL (reference sequence). The CDR3 contains 14 residues. The V and J ends lost 8 bases and 6 bases, in that order; junction bases with no gene match: 12. Methods used by the authors: Reference gene primers were amplified, and this amplification served to estimate nucleated cell counts. Assay: immunoSEQ multiplex PCR; the TCRdb copy retains only in-frame clones and omits some. Clonal size and the V and J genes are those of that table, whereas D and trimming came from the DNA. Of roughly 250,000 clones detected, 88% appear once; the ten largest clones hold more than 0.95%.

Sequenced sample: PBMCs or T cells enriched from blood (not recorded which). The rearrangement uses TRBV3-1 (or the pseudogene TRBV3-2) and TRBJ1-1; TRBD1 matches at 7 bases. This TCR came from a woman in her thirties or forties with acute COVID-19. This CDR3 reads CASCRDSLGAEAFF. CDR3 coding DNA: TGTGCCAGCTGCCGGGACAGCCTCGGGGCTGAAGCTTTCTTT.